This T cell receptor beta chain was retrieved from a study of cytomegalovirus exposure and HLA in healthy donors. This clone showed up just once. The antigen is not known. General study points: An analysis done earlier found most TCR beta V segments productive about 87% or about 30% of the time. CMV antigen specificity of three CMV-associated chains was confirmed in vitro. There was a cluster of highly shared sequence variants that was likely a sequencing artifact. Relative to equally common others, HLA-associated TCR beta chains showed greater clonal expansion in a later analysis.

Use of 60 Vbeta and 13 Jbeta primers characterized the PCR. The data were produced by immunoSEQ multiplex PCR, yet TCRdb's version contains in-frame clones alone and is incomplete. The sample comprises just over 150,000 clones, 75% to 90% of which are singletons, and approximately 2% rests with the top ten. This CDR3 spans 16 amino acids. Germline CDR1 reads SGHAT; CDR2 reads FQNNGV. Trimming took off 1 base at V and 2 bases at J, with 12 bases between the two ends. The sample comprised PBMCs. This sequence originates from a woman between 18 and 30 years old in good health and CMV-seronegative. V gene TRBV11-2 combines with J gene TRBJ2-1; D is unresolved. In nucleotides, the CDR3 is TGTGCCAGCAGCTTAGTCTCAGGCAAAGCCTACAATGAGCAGTTCTTC. It translates to CASSLVSGKAYNEQFF.